Following are 28 T cell receptor beta chains from one sample sequenced in a study of regulatory T cells in long-lasting Graves disease. Investigators prepared the TCR beta libraries by applying iRepertoire HTBI primers and Arm-PCR of CDR3 regions. From the multiplex PCR reads, TCRdb called clonotypes with MiXCR, one entry per CDR3 protein. This sample has under 450,000 distinct CDR3 sequences; 12% occur once, and the top ten carry 15% to 20%. Described time point: newly diagnosed GD, antithyroid drugs for less than 3 months. The TCR library was made from RNA extracted from PBMCs. The same specimen was also included in a second study, on T cells in Graves' hyperthyroidism and ophthalmopathy.

The sequencing used peripheral blood mononuclear cells (PBMCs), collected at new diagnosis, from a patient treated with antithyroid drugs. These receptors all come from a woman aged 18-30 years with Graves disease.

The CDR3 region is CASSVAPGGSFLYF. In nucleotides, the CDR3 is TGTGCCAGCAGCGTAGCTCCCGGTGGGAGTTTCCTGTACTTC. The chain has TRBV9 and TRBJ2-5; TRBD2 is a possible D gene (5 bases). CDR3 length equals 14 residues. Germline V gene sequence: CDR1 SGDLS, CDR2 YYNGEE. The V and J ends lost 0 bases and 13 bases respectively, with 19 bases between them. Based on the CDR3 plus reference TRBV9 and TRBJ2-5, the full variable domain is DSGVTQTPKHLITATGQRVTLRCSPRSGDLSVYWYQQSLDQGLQFLIQYYNGEERAKGNILERFSAQQFPDLHSELNLSSLELGDSALYFCASSVAPGGSFLYFGPGTRLLVL.

This clonotype occurred many times. The chain carries TRBV7-9 and TRBJ2-2, with a weak D call TRBD1 (7 bases). The germline V gene encodes CDR1 SEHNR and CDR2 FQNEAQ (reference sequence). The CDR3 extends over 16 amino acids. V lost 2 bases and J lost 7, with 17 bases in between. The CDR3 coding sequence is TGTGCCAGCAGCTTAAACGCCGGGACAGCGGGCGGGGAGCTGTTTTTT. This codes for CASSLNAGTAGGELFF.

This clonotype showed up many times. The rearrangement joins TRBV12-3 or TRBV12-4 to TRBJ2-3, with a tentative D call TRBD2 (5 bases). This CDR3 has 13 residues. The V and J ends lost 2 bases and 12 bases respectively, with 15 bases between them. The CDR3 region is CASSLYLLGSQYF. The CDR3 bases are TGTGCCAGCAGTTTATACTTACTAGGATCACAGTATTTT.

This clonotype occurred once. A far larger clone is only one base removed, so a read error is likely. V usage is TRBV6-2 or TRBV6-3 and J usage is TRBJ1-1, with 7 bases aligning to TRBD1. V was clipped by 6 bases and J by 6 bases; unmatched bases: 10. CDR1 is MNHEY, CDR2 SVGEGT, per germline. The CDR3 runs to 14 residues. Written as DNA, the CDR3 is TGTGCCAGCAGAATGGGACAGCGAAACGCTGAAGCTTTCTTT. Its protein is CASRMGQRNAEAFF.

The chain couples TRBV10-3 to TRBJ2-2; perhaps TRBD2 as D (5 bases). Germline-derived CDR1 and CDR2 are ENHRY and SYGVKD. The CDR3 contains 16 residues. V was clipped by 3 bases and J by 5 bases, with 16 bases between them. The CDR3 sequence is CAISDLPAERTGELFF. The CDR3 DNA follows: TGTGCCATCAGTGACCTTCCAGCGGAGAGAACCGGGGAGCTGTTTTTT.

This clonotype was observed many times. The chain recombines TRBV7-2 with TRBJ2-3, with D maybe TRBD2 (5 bases). CDR1 is SGHTA, CDR2 FQGNSA, per germline. This CDR3 contains 13 residues. Trimming pared 5 bases from V and 3 bases from J, leaving 9 bases between. CDR3: CASSPSTTDTQYF. The DNA for the CDR3 is TGTGCCAGCAGCCCTAGCACTACAGATACGCAGTATTTT.

This clonotype was observed many times. Here the CDR3 reads CASTMTRGTEAFF. The CDR3 DNA reads as TGTGCCAGCACTATGACCCGGGGAACTGAAGCTTTCTTT. The chain is built from TRBV6-2 or TRBV6-3 and TRBJ1-1, with D uncertain. Trimming cost V 7 bases and J 5 bases, with 14 bases left between them. Per germline, CDR1 MNHEY and CDR2 SVGEGT. This CDR3 has 13 residues.

This clonotype was counted ten times or more. V and J are TRBV2 and TRBJ2-1, with 11 bases aligning to TRBD2. The germline V gene encodes CDR1 SNHLY and CDR2 FYNNEI. The CDR3 spans 14 residues. J was trimmed by 4 bases and V by 6 bases; bases with no gene match: 2. CDR3 DNA: TGTGCCAGCAGACCTAGCGGGGGGTACAATGAGCAGTTCTTC. Protein sequence: CASRPSGGYNEQFF.

About this clonotype itself: Here the CDR3 omits its conserved ending phenylalanine or tryptophan, so a read error is the likely source. The chain employs TRBV5-4 and TRBJ2-1; TRBD2 aligns across 12 bases. The germline V gene encodes CDR1 SGHNT and CDR2 YYREEE (reference sequence). V lost 6 bases and J lost 7; bases outside the gene matches: 5. CDR3 length: 14 residues. The CDR3 protein is CASMLAGGRNEQFS. DNA for the CDR3: TGTGCCAGCATGCTAGCGGGAGGGAGAAATGAGCAGTTCTCC.

This clonotype came up many times. The J gene is TRBJ1-1, the V gene TRBV5-1; 7 bases align to TRBD1. The CDR3 contains 15 residues. Looked up from germline, CDR1 is SGHRS and CDR2 is YFSETQ. The V segment lost 0 bases and the J segment 1 base; nucleotides outside the gene matches: 3. The chain's CDR3 is CASSLGQGPNTEAFF. CDR3 sequence (DNA): TGCGCCAGCAGCTTGGGACAGGGCCCGAACACTGAAGCTTTCTTT.

Comments on this clonotype: It may be a read error: a sequence one base away is much more abundant. The V gene is TRBV12-3 or TRBV12-4, the J gene TRBJ2-5; a possible D gene is TRBD1 (5 bases). The CDR3 loop spans 15 amino acids. V gave up 1 base and J gave up 1 base, with 10 bases separating them. CDR3 residues: CASSLGAGFQETQYF. CDR3 in DNA: TGTGCCAGCAGTTTAGGGGCAGGGTTCCAAGAGACCCAGTACTTC.

This clonotype came up many times. V and J are TRBV5-5 and TRBJ2-2; D may be TRBD2 (6 bases). With 5 bases removed from V and 4 bases from J, the gap between germline ends came to 15 bases. The CDR3 totals 15 residues. CDR1 and CDR2 from the germline V gene are SGHKS and YYEKEE (reference sequence). The CDR3 sequence: CASSSDPGGTGELFF. CDR3 in DNA: TGTGCCAGCAGTTCGGACCCCGGGGGCACCGGGGAGCTGTTTTTT.

This clonotype showed up just a few times. The chain carries TRBV7-3 and TRBJ2-5; possible D gene TRBD2, 6 bases. Germline-derived CDR1 and CDR2 are SGHTA and FQGTGA. There are 16 residues in the CDR3. Trimming shortened V by 5 bases and J by 7 bases, and 23 bases separated the two germline ends. CDR3 nucleotide sequence: TGTGCCAGCAGCCACTCCGGGGGTCGCCTTTCCTCGACCCAGTACTTC. Protein sequence: CASSHSGGRLSSTQYF.

The table lists this clonotype with a few counts. The chain couples TRBV6-1 to TRBJ1-1; perhaps TRBD1 as D (5 bases). CDR1 MNHNS and CDR2 SASEGT come from the germline V gene. The ends were cut back, 8 bases at V and 1 base at J, with 20 bases in the middle. This CDR3 has 16 amino acids. The CDR3 loop reads CASLAVGRRWNTEAFF. CDR3 bases: TGTGCCAGCCTAGCCGTGGGGCGTCGGTGGAACACTGAAGCTTTCTTT.

This clonotype was seen at least ten times. The gene calls are TRBV20-1 and TRBJ2-7; D might be TRBD2 (6 bases). CDR1 is DFQATT and CDR2 is SNEGSKA in the germline V gene (reference sequence). The CDR3 extends over 11 amino acids. CDR3 in amino acids: CRGDFLYEQYF. The CDR3 DNA reads as TGCAGGGGGGACTTTTTATACGAGCAGTACTTC.

This clonotype showed up many times. CDR3 loop: CASSLVGSGLLYEQYF. The CDR3 nucleotides read TGTGCCAGCAGCTTGGTAGGGTCAGGCCTTCTCTACGAGCAGTACTTC. The J gene is TRBJ2-7, the V gene TRBV5-5, with D unclear. Germline values: CDR1 SGHKS, CDR2 YYEKEE (reference sequence). The CDR3 covers 16 residues. Trimming stripped 0 bases from V and 3 bases from J, with 16 bases between.

Concerning this clonotype: Just one base apart from a much larger clone, this may be a read error. A read error is likely, as this CDR3 ends without the conserved phenylalanine or tryptophan. The gene calls are TRBV20-1 and TRBJ1-1; 8 bases map to TRBD1. CDR3 length: 15 residues. The J segment lost 6 bases and the V segment lost 1 base, leaving 10 bases of the junction unmatched. Germline CDR1 is DFQATT and CDR2 is SNEGSKA (reference sequence). CDR3 sequence: CSARGRPDREAEAFL. The CDR3 DNA follows: TGCAGTGCTAGAGGAAGACCGGACAGGGAGGCTGAAGCTTTCCTT.

This clonotype was observed at least ten times. This rearrangement joins TRBV30 to TRBJ1-2; D call uncertain. Trimming took 1 base from V and 4 from J, leaving 19 bases between them. The CDR3 is 16 amino acids. CDR1 GTSNPN and CDR2 SVGIG come from the germline V gene (reference sequence). CDR3 protein: CAWSGEAGADFYGYTF. The CDR3, as DNA: TGTGCCTGGAGTGGAGAAGCAGGAGCGGATTTCTATGGCTACACCTTC.

In its sample, this clonotype was seen many times. The rearrangement uses TRBV7-2 and TRBJ2-3; 12 bases are shared with TRBD1. Trimming took 5 bases from V and 8 from J; bases not matched to a gene: 8. Germline V gives CDR1 SGHTA, CDR2 FQGNSA. The CDR3 sequence is 15 residues long. Here the CDR3 DNA reads TGTGCCAGCAGCCCGGGGACAGGGGGCGGTCGTACGCAGTATTTT. As protein: CASSPGTGGGRTQYF. Full variable domain (missing parts from reference TRBV7-2 and TRBJ2-3): GAGVSQSPSNKVTEKGKDVELRCDPISGHTALYWYRQSLGQGLEFLIYFQGNSAPDKSGLPSDRFSAERTGGSVSTLTIQRTQQEDSAVYLCASSPGTGGGRTQYFGPGTRLTVL.

This clonotype was seen only a few times. CDR3 in DNA: TGTGCCAGCAGTTACCTACAGGGGGAGGGAGGTAATTCACCCCTCCACTTT. Encoded protein: CASSYLQGEGGNSPLHF. V is TRBV6-2 or TRBV6-3 and J is TRBJ1-6, with 8 bases fitting TRBD1. Germline trimming cut 2 bases from V and 6 bases from J; bases unmatched to any gene: 9. CDR1 is MNHEY and CDR2 is SVGEGT in the germline V gene. The CDR3 length is 17 residues.

This clonotype was seen at least ten times. The chain carries TRBV30 and TRBJ2-7, with D possibly matching TRBD1 (5 bases). This CDR3 comprises 13 residues. Germline V gene data show CDR1 as GTSNPN and CDR2 as SVGIG (reference sequence). V lost 2 bases and J 3 bases, leaving 11 bases between the germline ends. The CDR3 coding sequence is TGTGCCTGGAGTCTTCAGGGCTTCTACGAGCAGTACTTC. It translates to CAWSLQGFYEQYF.

The chain combines TRBV27 with TRBJ2-3, with 8 bases aligning to TRBD2. The germline V gene has CDR1 MNHEY and CDR2 SMNVEV (reference sequence). There are 15 residues in the CDR3. Trimming removed 5 bases from V and 3 bases from J; junction bases left unmatched: 7. CDR3 amino acids: CASSGIAGRTDTQYF. The CDR3 nucleotides read TGTGCCAGCAGTGGAATAGCGGGAAGGACAGATACGCAGTATTTT.

The J gene is TRBJ2-6, the V gene TRBV4-2; D may correspond to TRBD1 or TRBD2 (6 bases each). Trimming removed 4 bases at V and 3 bases at J, with 16 bases between. The CDR3 is 17 residues long. Germline V lookup: CDR1 LGHNA, CDR2 YNFKEQ. The CDR3 sequence is CASSLNPGAGGANVLTF. The CDR3 DNA is TGTGCCAGCAGCCTTAATCCGGGGGCGGGTGGGGCCAACGTCCTGACTTTC.

The J gene is TRBJ2-3, the V gene TRBV7-2; TRBD2 aligns across 9 bases. Per germline, CDR1 SGHTA and CDR2 FQGNSA. CDR3 length equals 17 residues. V was clipped by 4 bases and J by 3 bases; unmatched bases: 11. CDR3 sequence: CASSWRGSGGWTDTQYF. CDR3 sequence (DNA): TGTGCCAGCAGCTGGAGGGGTAGCGGGGGATGGACAGATACGCAGTATTTT.

This clonotype occurred many times. V is TRBV29-1 and J is TRBJ2-1; perhaps TRBD1 as D (6 bases). Germline V gene sequence: CDR1 SQVTM, CDR2 ANQGSEA. The ends were cut back, 7 bases at V and 5 bases at J, with 18 bases in the middle. This CDR3 comprises 14 residues. CDR3 sequence: CSAEKGHLDNEQFF. CDR3 DNA: TGCAGCGCCGAGAAGGGACACTTGGACAATGAGCAGTTCTTC.

Ten or more counts support this clonotype. The chain links TRBV30 to TRBJ2-6; D remains unclear. The V end lost 4 bases, the J end lost 6 bases, and 4 bases lay between the germline ends. The CDR3 runs 11 residues. Germline lookup yields CDR1 GTSNPN and CDR2 SVGIG (reference sequence). Here the CDR3 DNA reads TGTGCCTGGACTATGGCCAACGTCCTGACTTTC. This encodes CAWTMANVLTF.

A few counts support this clonotype. The V gene is TRBV5-1, the J gene TRBJ1-2; D is unresolved. This CDR3 has 14 amino acids. V was shortened by 2 bases and J by 4 bases, with 12 bases between the two germline ends. The germline V gene has CDR1 SGHRS and CDR2 YFSETQ. The CDR3 spells CASSLPSMFYGYTF. Written as DNA, the CDR3 is TGCGCCAGCAGCTTACCTTCCATGTTCTATGGCTACACCTTC.

This clonotype was detected ten times or more. This sequence joins TRBV28 and TRBJ2-1; no definite D call. This CDR3 is built from 16 residues. The V gene's germline CDR1 is MDHEN and CDR2 SYDVKM. V lost 4 bases and J 0 bases, leaving 13 bases between the germline ends. The CDR3 reads CASSYSEASSYNEQFF. The CDR3 DNA reads TGTGCCAGCAGTTACAGCGAGGCGAGCTCCTACAATGAGCAGTTCTTC.